This TCR beta chain was observed in a study of regulatory and conventional T cells in RAG deficiency. Overall study results and limits: Shorter CDR3s in all patient subsets; >90% Treg-Tconv overlap in Omenn.

The sorted conventional CD4+ T cells were CD25-low and CD127-high, with genomic DNA sequenced. The V gene end was trimmed by 3 bases and the J gene end by 2 bases; junction bases not matched to a gene: 6. Germline V gene sequence: CDR1 MNHNS, CDR2 SASEGT. The CDR3 consists of 15 residues. Profiling relied on immunoSEQ multiplex PCR, and the TCRdb table lists in-frame clones only, not all of them. The data show just over 30,000 clones, with roughly 96% seen just once and 0.35% to 0.4% held by the top ten. In regard to this clone: Antigen unknown.

These same data were also listed under a study on regulatory T cells. That work states: The primer mix had 52 TRBV and 13 TRBJ primers. Regulatory T cells showed the strongest V-J pair restriction and V/J gene skewing among patient repertoires.

The sample comprised CD25- CD4+ T cells sorted from blood. The chain employs TRBV6-1 and TRBJ1-2; 7 bases fit TRBD1. This receptor was taken from a human donor in good health. CDR3: CASSDVQGVNYGYTF. The DNA for the CDR3 is TGTGCCAGCAGTGATGTTCAGGGGGTCAACTATGGCTACACCTTC.